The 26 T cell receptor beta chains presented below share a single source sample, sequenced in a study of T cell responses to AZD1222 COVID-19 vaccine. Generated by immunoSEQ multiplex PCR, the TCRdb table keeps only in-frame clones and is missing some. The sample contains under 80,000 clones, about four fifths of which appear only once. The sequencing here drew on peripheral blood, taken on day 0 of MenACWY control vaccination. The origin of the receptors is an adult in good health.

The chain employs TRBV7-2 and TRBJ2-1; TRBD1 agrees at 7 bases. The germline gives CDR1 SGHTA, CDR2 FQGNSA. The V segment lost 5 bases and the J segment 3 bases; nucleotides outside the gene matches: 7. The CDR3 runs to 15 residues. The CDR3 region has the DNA TGTGCCAGCAGCCCGTACCGGGACAGCTACAATGAGCAGTTCTTC. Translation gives CASSPYRDSYNEQFF.

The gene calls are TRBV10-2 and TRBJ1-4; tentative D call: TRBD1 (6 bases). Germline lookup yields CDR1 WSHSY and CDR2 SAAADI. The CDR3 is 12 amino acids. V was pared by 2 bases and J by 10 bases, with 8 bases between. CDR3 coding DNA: TGCGCCAGCAGTGAGCAGGGGCCAAAACTGTTTTTT. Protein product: CASSEQGPKLFF.

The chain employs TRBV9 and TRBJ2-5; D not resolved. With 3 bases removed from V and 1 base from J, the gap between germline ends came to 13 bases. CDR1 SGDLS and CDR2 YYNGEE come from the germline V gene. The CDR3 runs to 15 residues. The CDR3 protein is CASSAGPSPQETQYF. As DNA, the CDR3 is TGTGCCAGCAGCGCAGGACCATCACCCCAAGAGACCCAGTACTTC.

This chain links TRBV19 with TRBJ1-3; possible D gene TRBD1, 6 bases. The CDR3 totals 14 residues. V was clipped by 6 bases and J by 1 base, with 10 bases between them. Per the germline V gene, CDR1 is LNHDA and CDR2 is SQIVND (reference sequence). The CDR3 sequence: CASSQTGSGNTIYF. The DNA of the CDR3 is TGTGCCAGTAGCCAGACAGGATCTGGAAACACCATATATTTT. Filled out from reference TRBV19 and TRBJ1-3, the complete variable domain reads DGGITQSPKYLFRKEGQNVTLSCEQNLNHDAMYWYRQDPGQGLRLIYYSQIVNDFQKGDIAEGYSVSREKKESFPLTVTSAQKNPTAFYLCASSQTGSGNTIYFGEGSWLTVV.

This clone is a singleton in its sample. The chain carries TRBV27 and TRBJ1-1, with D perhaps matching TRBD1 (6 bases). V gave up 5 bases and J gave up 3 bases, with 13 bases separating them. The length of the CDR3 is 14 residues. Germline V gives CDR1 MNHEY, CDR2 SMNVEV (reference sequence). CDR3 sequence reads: CASSTQGWDTEAFF. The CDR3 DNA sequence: TGTGCCAGCAGTACCCAGGGGTGGGACACTGAAGCTTTCTTT.

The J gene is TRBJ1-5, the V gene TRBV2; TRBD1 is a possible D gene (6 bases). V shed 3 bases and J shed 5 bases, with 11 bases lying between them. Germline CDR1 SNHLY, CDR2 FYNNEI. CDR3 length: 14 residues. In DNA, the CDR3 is TGTGCCAGCAGTGACGACAGGTCCCATCAGCCCCAGCATTTT. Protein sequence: CASSDDRSHQPQHF.

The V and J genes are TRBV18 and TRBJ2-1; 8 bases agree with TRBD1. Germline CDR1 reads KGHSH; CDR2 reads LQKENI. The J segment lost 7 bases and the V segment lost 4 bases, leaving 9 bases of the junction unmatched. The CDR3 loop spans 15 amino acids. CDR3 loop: CASSRDLRTGNEQFF. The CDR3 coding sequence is TGTGCCAGCTCACGCGACCTGCGGACAGGGAATGAGCAGTTCTTC.

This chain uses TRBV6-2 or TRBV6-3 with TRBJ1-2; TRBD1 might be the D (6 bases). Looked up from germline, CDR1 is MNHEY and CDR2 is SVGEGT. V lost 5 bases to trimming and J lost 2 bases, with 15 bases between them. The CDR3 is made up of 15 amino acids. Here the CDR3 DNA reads TGTGCCAGCAGTGGATTTTCGGGGGCGAACTATGGCTACACCTTC. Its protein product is CASSGFSGANYGYTF.

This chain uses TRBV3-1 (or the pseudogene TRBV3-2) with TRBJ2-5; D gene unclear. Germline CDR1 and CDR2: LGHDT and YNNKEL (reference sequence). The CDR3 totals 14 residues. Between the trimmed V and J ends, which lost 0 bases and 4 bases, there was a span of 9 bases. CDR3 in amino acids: CASSQDVGLETQYF. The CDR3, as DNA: TGTGCCAGCAGCCAAGATGTCGGGTTAGAGACCCAGTACTTC.

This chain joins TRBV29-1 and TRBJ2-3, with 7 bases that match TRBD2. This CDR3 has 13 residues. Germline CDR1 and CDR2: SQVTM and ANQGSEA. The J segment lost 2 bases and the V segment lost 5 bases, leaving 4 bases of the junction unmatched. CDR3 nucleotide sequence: TGCAGCGTTAGCGGGATCTACACAGATACGCAGTATTTT. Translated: CSVSGIYTDTQYF.

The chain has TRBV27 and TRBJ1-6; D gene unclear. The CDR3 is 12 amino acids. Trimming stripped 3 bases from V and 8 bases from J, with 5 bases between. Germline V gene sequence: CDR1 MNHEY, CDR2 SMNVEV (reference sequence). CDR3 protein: CASSFLDSPLHF. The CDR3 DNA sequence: TGTGCCAGCAGTTTCTTGGATTCACCCCTCCACTTT.

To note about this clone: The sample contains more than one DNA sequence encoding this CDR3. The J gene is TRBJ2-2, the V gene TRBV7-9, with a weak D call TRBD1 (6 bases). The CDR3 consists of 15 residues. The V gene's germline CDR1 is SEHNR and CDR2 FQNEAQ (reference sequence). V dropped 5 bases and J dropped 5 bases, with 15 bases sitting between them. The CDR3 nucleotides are TGTGCCAGCAGCCCAGGGGCCCGGGTAACCGGGGAGCTGTTTTTT. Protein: CASSPGARVTGELFF.

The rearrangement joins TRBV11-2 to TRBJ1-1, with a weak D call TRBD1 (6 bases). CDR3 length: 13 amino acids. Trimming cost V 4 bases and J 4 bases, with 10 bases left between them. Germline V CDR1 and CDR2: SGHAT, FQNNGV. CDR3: CASSSQGFTEAFF. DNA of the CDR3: TGTGCCAGCAGCTCCCAGGGGTTCACTGAAGCTTTCTTT.

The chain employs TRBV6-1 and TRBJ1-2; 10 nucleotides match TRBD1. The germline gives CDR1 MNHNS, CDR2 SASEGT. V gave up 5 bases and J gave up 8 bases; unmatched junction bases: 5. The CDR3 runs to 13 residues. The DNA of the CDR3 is TGTGCCAGCAGTTTTGGACAGGGGGACGGCTACACCTTC. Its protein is CASSFGQGDGYTF.

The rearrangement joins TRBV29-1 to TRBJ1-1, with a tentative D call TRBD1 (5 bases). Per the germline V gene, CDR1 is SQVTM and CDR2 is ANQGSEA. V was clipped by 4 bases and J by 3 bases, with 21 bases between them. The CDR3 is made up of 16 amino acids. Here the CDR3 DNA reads TGCAGCGTTGTTATGCAGGGAAGGACGTTGGACACTGAAGCTTTCTTT. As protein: CSVVMQGRTLDTEAFF.

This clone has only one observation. The CDR3, as DNA: TGCAGCGTTGATTCGATGTCTTTATTTAGCACAGATACGCAGTATTTT. As protein: CSVDSMSLFSTDTQYF. The chain couples TRBV29-1 to TRBJ2-3, with D uncertain. Germline V CDR1 and CDR2: SQVTM, ANQGSEA. V was clipped by 3 bases and J by 0 bases, with 16 bases between them. This CDR3 contains 16 residues.

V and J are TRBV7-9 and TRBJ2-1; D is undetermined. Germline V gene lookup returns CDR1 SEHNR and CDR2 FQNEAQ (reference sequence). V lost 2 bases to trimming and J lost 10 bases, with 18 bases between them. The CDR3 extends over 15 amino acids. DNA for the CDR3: TGTGCCAGCAGCTTATCGGGCCACGCTGTTGACGAGCAGTTCTTC. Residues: CASSLSGHAVDEQFF. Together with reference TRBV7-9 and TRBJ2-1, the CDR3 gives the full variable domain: DTGVSQNPRHKITKRGQNVTFRCDPISEHNRLYWYRQTLGQGPEFLTYFQNEAQLEKSRLLSDRFSAERPKGSFSTLEIQRTEQGDSAMYLCASSLSGHAVDEQFFGPGTRLTVL.

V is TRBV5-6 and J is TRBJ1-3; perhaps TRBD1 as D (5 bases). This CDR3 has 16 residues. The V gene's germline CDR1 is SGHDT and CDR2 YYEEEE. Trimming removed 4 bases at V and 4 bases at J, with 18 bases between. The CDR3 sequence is CASSSTDSRAGNTIYF. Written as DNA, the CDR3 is TGTGCCAGCAGCAGTACAGACAGCAGGGCAGGAAACACCATATATTTT.

The CDR3: CASSLEPTEEEKLFF. The CDR3 DNA sequence: TGCGCCAGCAGCTTGGAGCCTACCGAGGAGGAAAAACTGTTTTTT. The chain uses TRBV5-1 and TRBJ1-4; no definite D call. Germline V gene data show CDR1 as SGHRS and CDR2 as YFSETQ. This CDR3 is built from 15 residues. Between the trimmed V and J ends, which lost 0 bases and 8 bases, there was a span of 14 bases.

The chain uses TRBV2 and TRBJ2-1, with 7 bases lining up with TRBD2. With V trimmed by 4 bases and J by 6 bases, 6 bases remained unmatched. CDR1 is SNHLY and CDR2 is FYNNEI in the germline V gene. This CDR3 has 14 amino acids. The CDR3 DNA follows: TGTGCCAGCAGTGTGGGCGGGAGAAGCAATGAGCAGTTCTTC. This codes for CASSVGGRSNEQFF.

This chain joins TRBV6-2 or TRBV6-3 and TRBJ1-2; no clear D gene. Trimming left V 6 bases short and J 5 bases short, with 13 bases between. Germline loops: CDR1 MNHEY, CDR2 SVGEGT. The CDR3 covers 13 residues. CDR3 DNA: TGTGCCAGCAGCCAGAGACGGATTTATGGCTACACCTTC. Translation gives CASSQRRIYGYTF.

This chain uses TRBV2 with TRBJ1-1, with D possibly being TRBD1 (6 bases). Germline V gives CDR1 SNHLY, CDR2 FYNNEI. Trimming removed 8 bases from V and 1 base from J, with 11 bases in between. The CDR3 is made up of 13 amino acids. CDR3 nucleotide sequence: TGTGCCAGCGGTAGGACAGAGAACACTGAAGCTTTCTTT. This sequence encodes CASGRTENTEAFF.

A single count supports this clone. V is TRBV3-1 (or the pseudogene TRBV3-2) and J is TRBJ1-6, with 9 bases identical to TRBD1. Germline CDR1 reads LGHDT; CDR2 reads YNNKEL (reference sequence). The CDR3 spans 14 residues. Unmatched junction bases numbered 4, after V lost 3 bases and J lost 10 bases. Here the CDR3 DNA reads TGTGCCAGCAGCCAGAGGGACAGGGAGTCACCCCTCCACTTT. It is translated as CASSQRDRESPLHF.

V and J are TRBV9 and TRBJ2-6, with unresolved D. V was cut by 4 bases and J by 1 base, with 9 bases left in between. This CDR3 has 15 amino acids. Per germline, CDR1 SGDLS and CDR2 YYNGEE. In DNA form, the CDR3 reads TGTGCCAGCAGCCGGACCGGGTCTGGGGCCAACGTCCTGACTTTC. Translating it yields CASSRTGSGANVLTF.

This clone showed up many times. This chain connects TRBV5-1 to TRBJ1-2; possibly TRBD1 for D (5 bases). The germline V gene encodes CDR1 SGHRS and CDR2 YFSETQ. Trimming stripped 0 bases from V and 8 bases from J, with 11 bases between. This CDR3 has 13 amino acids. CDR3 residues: CASSLVLGLGYTF. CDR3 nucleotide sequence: TGCGCCAGCAGCTTGGTCTTGGGGCTGGGCTACACCTTC.

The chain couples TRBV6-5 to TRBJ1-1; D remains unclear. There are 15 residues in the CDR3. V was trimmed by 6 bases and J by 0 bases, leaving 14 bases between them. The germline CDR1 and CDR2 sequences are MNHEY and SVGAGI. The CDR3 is CASRDPTTVNTEAFF. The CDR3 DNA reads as TGTGCCAGCAGAGATCCAACAACAGTGAACACTGAAGCTTTCTTT.